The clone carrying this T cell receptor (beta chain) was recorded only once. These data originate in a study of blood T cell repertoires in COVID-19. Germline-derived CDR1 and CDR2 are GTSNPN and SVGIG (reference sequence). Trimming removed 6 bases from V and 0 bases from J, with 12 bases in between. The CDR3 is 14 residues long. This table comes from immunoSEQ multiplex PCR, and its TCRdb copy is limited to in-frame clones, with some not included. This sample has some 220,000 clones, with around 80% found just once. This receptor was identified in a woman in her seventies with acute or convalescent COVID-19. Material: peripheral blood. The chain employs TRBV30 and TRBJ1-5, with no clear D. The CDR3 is CACGSGNSNQPQHF. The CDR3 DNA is TGTGCCTGTGGATCGGGGAATAGCAATCAGCCCCAGCATTTT.